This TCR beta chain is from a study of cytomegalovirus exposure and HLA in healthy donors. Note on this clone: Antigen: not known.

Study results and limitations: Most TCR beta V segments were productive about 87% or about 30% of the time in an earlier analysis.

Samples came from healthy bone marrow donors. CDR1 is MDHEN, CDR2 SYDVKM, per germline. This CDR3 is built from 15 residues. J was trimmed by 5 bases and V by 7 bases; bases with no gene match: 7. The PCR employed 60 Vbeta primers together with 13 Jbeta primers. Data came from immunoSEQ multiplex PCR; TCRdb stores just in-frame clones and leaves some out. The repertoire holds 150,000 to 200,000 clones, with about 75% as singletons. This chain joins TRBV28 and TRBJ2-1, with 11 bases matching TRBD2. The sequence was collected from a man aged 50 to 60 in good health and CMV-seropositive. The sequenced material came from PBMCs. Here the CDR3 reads CASTVAGGPHNEQFF. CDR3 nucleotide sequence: TGTGCCAGCACCGTAGCGGGGGGGCCCCACAATGAGCAGTTCTTC.